This T cell receptor (beta chain) emerged from a study of cytomegalovirus exposure and HLA in healthy donors (dated by TCRdb to between 2016 and 2019). About the full investigation: According to an earlier analysis of several hundred of the donors, roughly 180 million T cells yielded 120 million or so unique TCR beta sequences and 250 to 350 Gb of sequence data. Rather than drawing on any new phenotypic data, the later analysis identified candidate immune exposures from TCR beta sequences and the way those sequences occurred across donors. Four or five DR-DQ haplotypes were handled as single units for association and clustering, since linkage in the cohort was strong. To decide whether each TCR beta V gene segment behaved as functional or pseudogenic, an earlier analysis of approximately 620 of the donors relied on high-throughput TCR beta sequencing. In addition to the first cohort of 666 subjects, a separate validation cohort of approximately 120 different subjects was used. Using immunosequencing, the study profiled T cell repertoires from around 670 subjects and related those repertoires to cytomegalovirus serostatus. Donor age, sex, ethnicity and CMV serostatus were compiled alongside the repertoire data. All discovery cohort repertoires had been generated on a single sequencing platform. A later genetic analysis took genome-wide SNP genotypes for about 65% of the roughly 670 donors and used that subset as a discovery cohort. HLA typing included class I and class II loci at four-digit resolution. On average, around 240,000 unique TCR beta nucleotide sequences were sequenced per donor among several hundred genotyped donors of the cohort, with about 17% of those sequences being non-productive. The study aimed to test whether cataloging public T cell receptors could reveal signatures of past pathogen exposure. Typing coverage differed by locus: A, B, C, DRB1 and DQB1 were typed in about 629-640 donors, DQA1 in approximately 520, DPA1 in around 600, and DPB1 in 472. To predict cytomegalovirus infection status, the study combined high-throughput TCR immunosequencing, statistical association of individual TCRs with disease status, and machine learning. The genetic ancestry cluster associated with self-reported Caucasian donors included over 80% of the roughly 400 genotyped donors. An early release covering roughly 640 HLA-typed donors comprised about 310 gigabases of sequencing data and around 80 million unique TCR sequences. In a later analysis, previously published TCR beta repertoires from about 640 donors were re-analyzed and high-resolution HLA genotyping was added so that TCR occurrence patterns could be studied.

This clone was seen a single time. Its antigen has not been determined. The record has no base qualities; no much larger clone is one base away. There are 17 amino acids in the CDR3, from cysteine to phenylalanine inclusive. Only the CDR3 region is kept as DNA, spanning 51 bases read in frame from base 1. CDR1 and CDR2 are drawn from the germline V gene: SGHVS, FQNEAQ. V has 1 base trimmed and J has 3 bases trimmed; junction bases matching no gene number 11. Preparation of the library involved the immunoSEQ multiplex PCR assay. A mixture of 60 forward primers for TCR Vbeta segments and 13 reverse primers for TCR Jbeta segments was used in the multiplex PCR. Amplification of the CDR3 region of rearranged TCR beta genes was performed with a multiplex PCR assay on genomic DNA. On the Illumina HiSeq System, the amplified TCR beta libraries were sequenced as 87-base-pair reads. Processing in the source paper ran as follows. Across the 670 or so repertoires, a later analysis counted 60 million to 90 million unique TCR beta chains, around 11 million of which were shared by at least two donors. Raw reads were error-corrected and collapsed into unique sequences by a nearest-neighbor algorithm in which closely related sequences were merged to remove PCR and sequencing errors. Alignment of CDR3 sequences to IMGT reference sequences was used to assign V, D and J gene segments. For a sequence to be retained, a match of at least six nucleotides to both a V gene segment and a J gene segment was required. A rearrangement was called productive if the CDR3 had no stop codons and remained in frame with V and J, and every other rearrangement was called non-productive. Following IMGT convention, CDR3 was defined as the stretch from the second conserved V-encoded cysteine up to the conserved J-encoded phenylalanine. Sequences without an unambiguous match to a single V gene segment were excluded from the earlier analysis of 500 to 700 of the donors. An earlier analysis of 500 to 600 of the donors classified V segments as functional when productive rearrangements were above 56.7% and as segregating when the standard deviation between donors was above 5%. To diagnose cytomegalovirus status from the catalog of TCR beta chain sequences, a statistical classification framework was built. A later analysis assigned V and J genes by comparing TCR nucleotide sequences with IMGT/GENE-DB human TR gene sequences. The TCRdist pipeline was used in a later analysis to assign CDR3 sequences and most-parsimonious VDJ recombination scenarios. In a later analysis, each TCR beta chain was defined by its CDR3 amino acid sequence together with its V-gene family, and reads without a unique V-gene family were excluded. To address suspected cross-contamination and a sequencing artifact, a later analysis removed under 600 highly shared, low-generation-probability nucleotide sequences. For each public chain, a later analysis derived a clonal expansion index from normalized ranks of inferred template counts within each repertoire. A later analysis computed generation probabilities with a VDJ recombination model fitted to out-of-frame rearrangements, and checked the results against IGoR. Hypergeometric tests were used in a later analysis to score TCR-TCR, TCR-HLA and TCR-CMV co-occurrence, with a repertoire-size bias correction applied to the TCR pairs. False discovery rates were estimated in a later analysis by permuting HLA or CMV assignments 20 times. In a later analysis, co-occurring TCRs were grouped using DBSCAN, with TCRdist sequence similarity added in when clustering inside HLA-allele-positive subsets. For co-occurrence clustering, repertoires with fewer than 30,000 or more than 120,000 public chains were excluded, along with four or five repertoires with anomalous nucleotide sharing. Imported from immuneACCESS, the table was reduced by TCRdb to in-frame sequences with V and J called. These copies leave out some clones; in studies compared against another copy, an unresolved V gene accounts for under half, and the cause of the remainder is not known. V and J calls and clone size come straight from that table; D and trimming were deduced from the DNA. The sample yields about 100,000 clones; under 80% were counted once. The ten biggest clones cover under 4.5% of the sample.

Broad study findings and their caveats: Because the 87-base-pair reads could not distinguish some IMGT-functional V segments, including TRBV6-2 and TRBV6-3, those segments were excluded. At a false discovery rate of 0.05, a later analysis linked around 17,000 TCR beta sequences to specific HLA alleles. The authors suggested that the approach could potentially be extended to other disease states and immunological phenotypes. Broadly in line with IMGT annotations, most TCR beta V segments showed up in productive rearrangements about 87% or about 30% of the time in an earlier analysis of approximately 640 of the donors. A further reported finding was that TCR beta sequences accurately predicted the HLA-A and HLA-B alleles for most subjects in the first cohort. For the cohort, immune exposure information was limited to CMV serostatus. In a later analysis, the rate of TCR association differed among HLA loci, with DRB1 alleles having the most associated TCRs and HLA-C alleles having the fewest. HLA typing was unavailable for some donors at each locus, so association tests used only the typed subset. The study listed over 150 TCR beta chains as associated with cytomegalovirus. Most TCR sequences were seen in very few donors, while some public TCRs were found in many individuals. A group of highly shared sequence variants was considered likely to be a technical artifact of the sequencing pipeline. In vitro tests confirmed that a few of the cytomegalovirus-associated TCR beta chains recognize cytomegalovirus antigens. In a later analysis, HLA-associated TCR beta chains were found to be more clonally expanded and to have lower generation probabilities than equally common non-associated chains. This cohort had only TCR beta chains sequenced, and the lack of alpha or paired-chain data limited which features could be detected. Assigning TCR associations to individual alleles was difficult when HLA alleles, especially DR and DQ, strongly co-occurred. The classifier was reported to diagnose cytomegalovirus status with high specificity and sensitivity in both the original cohort and the validation cohort. Several of the top co-occurrence clusters appeared to be linked to parvovirus B19, influenza, CMV and Epstein-Barr virus, according to a later analysis. Compared with the approximately 720-donor mean, donors in an Asian-associated ancestry cluster had fewer N-insertions in productive TCRs, according to a later genetic analysis. V-gene and J-gene trimming of TCR beta chains was associated with a missense DCLRE1C variant in a later genetic analysis, and the association was replicated in an independent cohort. Correlated functional status among segregating V segments might reflect linkage disequilibrium, but an unknown experimental factor could not be ruled out. Most CMV-associated TCR beta chains appeared to be HLA-restricted in a later analysis, and the HLA associations seemed to be driven largely by CMV exposure. Approximately 16 rarely observed V segments, including chromosome 9 orphons, were excluded from the earlier analysis of about 600 of the donors because counts were too low. Presence/absence analyses assumed roughly uniform sequencing depth across donors, an assumption that may not hold.

The cohort comprised under 700 healthy bone marrow donors. All cohort members were sampled while nominally healthy, although unrecorded immune exposures were likely present. The donor was CMV seropositive and belonged to the group of more than 250 seropositive cohort members. A peripheral blood sample was provided by each donor, and peripheral blood mononuclear cells were used for TCR beta sequencing. Genomic DNA was extracted from the blood cell samples with the Qiagen DNeasy Blood Extraction Kit. The sample comprised PBMCs. Recombination linked TRBV7-8 to TRBJ1-1, with 7 bases aligning to TRBD1. This receptor was identified in a woman in her fifties or sixties in good health and CMV-seropositive. DNA sequence: TGTGCCAGCAGCTTAGTTCGGCGGGTGGGGACAGACACTGAAGCTTTCTTT. This yields the protein CASSLVRRVGTDTEAFF.